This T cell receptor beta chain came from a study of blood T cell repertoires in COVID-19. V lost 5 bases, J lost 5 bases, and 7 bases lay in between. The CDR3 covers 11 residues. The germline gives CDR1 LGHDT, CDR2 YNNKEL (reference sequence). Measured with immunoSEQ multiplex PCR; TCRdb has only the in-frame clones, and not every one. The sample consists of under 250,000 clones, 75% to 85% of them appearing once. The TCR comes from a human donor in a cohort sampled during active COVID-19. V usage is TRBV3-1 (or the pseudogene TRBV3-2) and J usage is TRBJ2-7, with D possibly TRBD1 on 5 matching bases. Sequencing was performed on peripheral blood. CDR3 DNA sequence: TGTGCCAGCAGCGGGGCCCACGAGCAGTACTTC. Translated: CASSGAHEQYF.